The clone carrying this TCR beta chain was counted many times. A second PCR, run for about 7 to 11 cycles, used a sample-barcoded 5' primer plus a J-beta primer mix. Carrying 12 random nucleotides, a template-switch adaptor labeled each individual cDNA molecule. TCRdb called the 5' RACE reads again in MiXCR, with one record for every CDR3 protein. The data contain around 1,000,000 distinct CDR3 sequences, 35% to 40% of them seen just once; the ten biggest clones take up under 15%. Between the trimmed V and J ends, which lost 3 bases and 3 bases, there was a span of 9 bases. The V gene's germline CDR1 is MDHEN and CDR2 SYDVKM. The CDR3 extends over 13 amino acids. This record belongs to a study of blood T cells in healthy people across ages. At the level of the study: The capture of about one barcoded beta molecule per two T cells was achieved by template switching.

V usage is TRBV28 and J usage is TRBJ2-7; D gene ambiguous. The source material was blood. This receptor was taken from a man aged 18-30 years in good health. The CDR3 loop is CASSLGIHYEQYF. The CDR3 bases are TGTGCCAGCAGTTTGGGCATTCACTACGAGCAGTACTTC.